The clone carrying this TCR beta chain was seen many times. Its target is not known. CDR1 and CDR2 (germline): KGHSH, LQKENI. Trimming removed 8 bases at V and 5 bases at J, with 10 bases between. The CDR3 is 12 residues long. Amplification of TCR beta CDR3 regions used RNA as the template. The HTBI primer set served for first-round RT-PCR of the TCR CDR3. MiXCR, run by TCRdb on the multiplex PCR reads, gives a single entry per CDR3 protein. Among fewer than 350,000 distinct CDR3 sequences listed, 15% to 20% were seen once. The data originate from a study of T cells in Graves' hyperthyroidism and ophthalmopathy. Overall study findings and caveats: Median prediction lead before ophthalmopathy onset was about 6.7 months with the model.

The source material was blood. The chain carries TRBV18 and TRBJ1-5; D gene ambiguous. This receptor was taken from a woman between 50 and 59 years old with Graves' hyperthyroidism. CDR3 in DNA: TGTGCCAGCAGCCCCGAGGATCAGCCCCAGCATTTT. Translation gives CASSPEDQPQHF.